This T cell receptor beta chain was documented in a study of Tregs in tolerant kidney transplant recipients. Study observations and caveats: The small number of patients limits these findings pending further validation. Biological reproducibility was not directly addressed in this study.

Assay used: immunoSEQ multiplex PCR; TCRdb lists only in-frame clones, some missing. The profile shows more than 90,000 clones, roughly nine tenths of them singletons. The CDR3 contains 14 residues. The V and J ends lost 4 bases and 1 base, in that order; junction bases with no gene match: 3. The germline V gene encodes CDR1 MNHEY and CDR2 SVGAGI. Unstimulated Tregs (CD4+CD25+CD127-) and CD4+CD25- non-Tregs were sorted from PBMCs. On this clone itself: Its target is not known.

The chain combines TRBV6-5 with TRBJ2-5, with 7 positions matching TRBD2. Sequencing input: CD4+ T cells from blood. The source of this sequence is a human donor in good health. This CDR3 is CASSSPSGQETQYF. Written as DNA, the CDR3 is TGTGCCAGCAGTTCTCCTAGCGGCCAAGAGACCCAGTACTTC.